The source of this T cell receptor (beta chain) is a study of T-cell reconstitution after alpha-beta-depleted transplantation in children. Broader study findings: T-cell numbers and diversity one year post-transplant derived largely from freshly generated T cells. Reports say that about two months after transplant, the alpha-beta T cells came out of several hundred graft clones that had expanded.

Unique molecular identifiers featured in how the TCRbeta library was prepared. TCRdb fed the PCR reads into MiXCR, producing one record per CDR3 protein. The sample holds about 120,000 distinct CDR3 sequences, 20% to 25% seen once. As regards this clonotype: The antigen is unknown.

The sample was PBMCs, mostly from graft donor cells, taken 180 days after TCRalphabeta/CD19-depleted stem cell transplant. The TCR comes from a male patient aged 2-9 years who had a stem cell transplant for chronic granulomatous disease, so the T cells may come from the graft donor.

This chain's CDR3 is CASSQEGWGVNEKLFF. CDR3 in DNA: TGCGCCAGCAGCCAAGAAGGTTGGGGGGTTAATGAAAAACTGTTTTTT. The V and J genes are TRBV4-1 and TRBJ1-4, with TRBD1 as a possible D gene (5 bases). Germline CDR1 MGHRA, CDR2 YSYEKL. The CDR3 is 16 residues long. V was cut by 0 bases and J by 4 bases, with 12 bases left in between.